Sequencing of this T cell receptor (beta chain) was carried out in a study of blood T cell repertoires in COVID-19. Study in general: Acute and convalescent COVID-19 samples came from the United States, Italy and Spain. PBMCs, B-cell-depleted T cells, or T cells were the source of the cDNA or gDNA that made up the material.

The germline V and J ends were trimmed by 4 bases and 2 bases, with 15 bases remaining between them. This CDR3 spans 14 amino acids. Germline CDR1 reads GTSNPN; CDR2 reads SVGIG (reference sequence). Per the original methods: Amplified reference gene primers provided the basis for estimating nucleated cell counts. Method: immunoSEQ multiplex PCR; TCRdb's copy keeps in-frame clones and lacks some. V and J calls and clone size are those listed in that table; D and trimming were worked out from the DNA. Among about 300,000 clones listed, about 88% were seen once. The rearrangement links TRBV30 to TRBJ2-7, with D perhaps matching TRBD2 (7 bases). The TCR comes from a man aged 65-85 years with acute or convalescent COVID-19. The sequenced sample consisted of peripheral blood. The CDR3 DNA follows: TGTGCCTGGATTAAGGGGGGGGTACCCTACGAGCAGTACTTC. Protein: CAWIKGGVPYEQYF.